The rows below give T cell receptor beta chains drawn from one sample of a study of blood T cell repertoires in COVID-19. Clones were read by immunoSEQ multiplex PCR, and TCRdb kept only the in-frame ones, dropping some. Of around 100,000 clones listed, approximately 88% are singletons. Sequencing used peripheral blood. These receptors came from a human donor in a cohort sampled during active COVID-19. Each CDR3 is given with its conserved first and last residue. A D gene is named only where the DNA matches it firmly.

D	J	V	DNA	CDR3
TRBD1	TRBJ2-1	TRBV7-8	TGTGCCAGCAGCTCGGGACAGGGGACCTACAATGAGCAGTTCTTC	CASSSGQGTYNEQFF
TRBD1	TRBJ1-3	TRBV19	TGTGCCAGTAGTCCCTCCGGGACAGGTTTCTCTGGAAACACCATATATTTT	CASSPSGTGFSGNTIYF
TRBD1	TRBJ2-3	TRBV5-1	TGCGCCAGCAGCTTGGAAGGGGGCCTAAGCACAGATACGCAGTATTTT	CASSLEGGLSTDTQYF
TRBD2	TRBJ2-3	TRBV6-2/TRBV6-3	TGTGCCAGCAGTAGCGGGGCCACAGATACGCAGTATTTT	CASSSGATDTQYF
NA	TRBJ2-5	TRBV25-1	TGTGCCAGCAGTGAATTGTCTCACTTCCAAGAGACCCAGTACTTC	CASSELSHFQETQYF
NA	TRBJ1-6	TRBV9	TGTGCCAGCAGCTCAGAGCAAGGGTATGAGGGTAATTCACCCCTCCACTTT	CASSSEQGYEGNSPLHF
NA	TRBJ2-4	TRBV11-3	TGTGCCAGCAGCGAGAGTCGTCGTGGCATTCAGTACTTC	CASSESRRGIQYF
NA	TRBJ2-5	TRBV5-1	TGCGCCAGCAGCGGAGGGCGGGTCCTGAAGAGAGAGACCCAGTACTTC	CASSGGRVLKRETQYF
TRBD2	TRBJ2-1	TRBV7-2	TGTGCCAGCAGTCCCACATTGGTACTAGCGGGAGGTGAGCAGTTCTTC	CASSPTLVLAGGEQFF
TRBD2	TRBJ2-1	TRBV5-6	TGTGCCAGCAGCTTGCTAGCGGGGGCCTCTTACAATGAGCAGTTCTTC	CASSLLAGASYNEQFF
NA	TRBJ1-2	TRBV9	TGTGCCAGCAGCCCAACTTTCCAGGGCTATGGCTACACCTTC	CASSPTFQGYGYTF
NA	TRBJ1-1	TRBV24-1	TGTGCCACCAGTGATTCCCAGACAGAACTGAACACTGAAGCTTTCTTT	CATSDSQTELNTEAFF